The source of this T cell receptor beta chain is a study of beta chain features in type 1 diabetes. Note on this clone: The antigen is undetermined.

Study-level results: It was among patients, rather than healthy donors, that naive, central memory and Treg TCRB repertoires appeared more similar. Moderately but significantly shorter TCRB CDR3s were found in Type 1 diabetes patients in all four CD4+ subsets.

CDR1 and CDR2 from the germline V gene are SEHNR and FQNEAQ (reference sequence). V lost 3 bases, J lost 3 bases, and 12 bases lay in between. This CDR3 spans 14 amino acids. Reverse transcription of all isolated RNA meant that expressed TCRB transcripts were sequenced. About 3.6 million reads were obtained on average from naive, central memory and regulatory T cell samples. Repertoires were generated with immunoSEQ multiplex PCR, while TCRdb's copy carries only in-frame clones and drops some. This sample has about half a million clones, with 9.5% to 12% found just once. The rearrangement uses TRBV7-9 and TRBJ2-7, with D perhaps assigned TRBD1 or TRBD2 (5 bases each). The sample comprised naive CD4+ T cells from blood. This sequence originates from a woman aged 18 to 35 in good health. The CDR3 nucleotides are TGTGCCAGCAGCTTTGGGGGTTCCGACTACGAGCAGTACTTC. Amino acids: CASSFGGSDYEQYF. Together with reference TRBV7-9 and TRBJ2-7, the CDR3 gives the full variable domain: DTGVSQNPRHKITKRGQNVTFRCDPISEHNRLYWYRQTLGQGPEFLTYFQNEAQLEKSRLLSDRFSAERPKGSFSTLEIQRTEQGDSAMYLCASSFGGSDYEQYFGPGTRLTVT.